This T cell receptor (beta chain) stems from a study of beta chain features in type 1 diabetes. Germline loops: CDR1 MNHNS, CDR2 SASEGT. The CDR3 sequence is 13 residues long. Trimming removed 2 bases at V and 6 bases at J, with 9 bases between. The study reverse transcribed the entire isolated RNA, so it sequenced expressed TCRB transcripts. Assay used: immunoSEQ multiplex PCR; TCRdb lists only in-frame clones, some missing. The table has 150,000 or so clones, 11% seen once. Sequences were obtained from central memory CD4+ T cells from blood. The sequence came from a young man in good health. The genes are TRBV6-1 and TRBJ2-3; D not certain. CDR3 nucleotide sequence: TGTGCCAGCAGTGAATCGCAGGCGGATACGCAGTATTTT. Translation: CASSESQADTQYF.